This TCR beta chain was sequenced for a study of T cell changes during pregnancy in multiple sclerosis. Germline lookup yields CDR1 SGHRS and CDR2 YFSETQ. The length of the CDR3 is 15 residues. V was cut by 0 bases and J by 4 bases, with 13 bases left in between. Only in-frame clones appear in the TCRdb table, and some are missing; sequencing was by immunoSEQ multiplex PCR. Of some 81,000 clones listed, approximately 91% are singletons. The chain links TRBV5-1 to TRBJ1-2; D is ambiguous. This TCR was sampled from a female donor with multiple sclerosis, enrolled in a pregnancy study. The material sequenced was peripheral blood, taken before pregnancy. The CDR3 DNA reads TGCGCCAGCAGCTTGGAAACAGTGGGTGGCTATGGCTACACCTTC. Translating it yields CASSLETVGGYGYTF.